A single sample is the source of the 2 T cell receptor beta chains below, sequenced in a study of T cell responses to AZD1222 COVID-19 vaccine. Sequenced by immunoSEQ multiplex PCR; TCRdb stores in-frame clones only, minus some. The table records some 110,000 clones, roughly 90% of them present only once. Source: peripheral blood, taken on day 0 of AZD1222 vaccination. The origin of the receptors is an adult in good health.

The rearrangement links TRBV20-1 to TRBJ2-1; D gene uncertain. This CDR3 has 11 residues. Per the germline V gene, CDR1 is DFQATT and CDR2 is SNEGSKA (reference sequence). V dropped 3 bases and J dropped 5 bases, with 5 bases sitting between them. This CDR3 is CSASGDNEQFF. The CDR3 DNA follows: TGCAGTGCTAGCGGAGACAATGAGCAGTTCTTC.

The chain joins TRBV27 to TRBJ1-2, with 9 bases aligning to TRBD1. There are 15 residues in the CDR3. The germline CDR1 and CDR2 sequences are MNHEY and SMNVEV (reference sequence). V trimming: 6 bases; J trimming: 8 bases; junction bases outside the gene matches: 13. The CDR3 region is CASRTGGGRSEGYTF. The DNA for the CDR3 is TGTGCCAGCAGGACAGGGGGTGGACGATCTGAGGGCTACACCTTC.